In its sample, the clone carrying this T cell receptor (beta chain) was seen a few times. No antigen is known for it. Stated time point: sample taken at primary tumor resection. Tumor, nontumor lung or frozen PBMC supplied whole RNA, sequenced without sorting. The donor group consisted of approximately 77 patients who had untreated, early-stage non-small cell lung cancer. This CDR3 region has 12 residues. CDR1 and CDR2 (germline): SQVTM, ANQGSEA. V lost 6 bases and J 1 base, leaving 9 bases between the germline ends. This entry is derived from a study of spatial heterogeneity in lung cancer. General observations from the study: Tumor TCRs that were ubiquitous and expanded showed up in blood more at resection than follow-up.

The study tagged each TCR cDNA molecule with a unique molecular identifier. MiXCR, run by TCRdb on the 5' RACE reads, gives a single entry per CDR3 protein. This table has tens of thousands of distinct CDR3 sequences, over 9.5% appearing once. The material was PBMCs, obtained at surgery. This TCR was sampled from a male donor with early-stage non-small cell lung cancer. The chain employs TRBV29-1 and TRBJ1-2; D is perhaps TRBD1 (5 bases). The CDR3 DNA follows: TGCAGCGTCATAGACAGTAACTATGGCTACACCTTC. Its translation is CSVIDSNYGYTF.